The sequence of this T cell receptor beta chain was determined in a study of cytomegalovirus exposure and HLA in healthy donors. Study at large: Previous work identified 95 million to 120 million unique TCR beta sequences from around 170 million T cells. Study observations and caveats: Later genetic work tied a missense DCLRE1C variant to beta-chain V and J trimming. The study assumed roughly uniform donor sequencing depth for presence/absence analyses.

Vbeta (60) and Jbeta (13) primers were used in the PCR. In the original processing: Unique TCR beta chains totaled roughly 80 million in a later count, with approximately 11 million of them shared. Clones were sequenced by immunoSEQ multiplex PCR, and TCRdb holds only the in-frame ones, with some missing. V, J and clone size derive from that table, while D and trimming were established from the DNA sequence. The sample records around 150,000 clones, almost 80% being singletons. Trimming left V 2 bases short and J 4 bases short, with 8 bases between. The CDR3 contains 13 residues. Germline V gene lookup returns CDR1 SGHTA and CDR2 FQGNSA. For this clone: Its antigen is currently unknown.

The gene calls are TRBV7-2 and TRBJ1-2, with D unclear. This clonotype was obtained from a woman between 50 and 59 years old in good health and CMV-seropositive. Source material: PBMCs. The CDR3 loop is CASSLITAYGYTF. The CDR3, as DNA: TGTGCCAGCAGCTTAATAACAGCCTATGGCTACACCTTC.